This entry concerns a single TCR beta chain. This sample is drawn from a study of T cells in Graves' hyperthyroidism and ophthalmopathy. V lost 1 base and J 6 bases, leaving 9 bases between the germline ends. The CDR3 extends over 13 amino acids. Germline V gene sequence: CDR1 SNHLY, CDR2 FYNNEI. It was RNA transcripts that yielded the amplified TCR beta CDR3 regions. The TCR CDR3 was amplified in a first-round RT-PCR using the HTBI primer set. TCRdb called the multiplex PCR reads again in MiXCR, with one record for every CDR3 protein. The table lists 500,000 to 650,000 distinct CDR3 sequences, approximately 14% of them singletons, with around 14% in the top ten.

The sample was blood. The receptor's source is a woman aged 40 to 55 with Graves' hyperthyroidism. The J gene is TRBJ2-5, the V gene TRBV2; tentative D call: TRBD2 (5 bases). This chain's CDR3 is CASSEESGKTQYF. In nucleotides, the CDR3 is TGTGCCAGCAGTGAAGAGAGCGGTAAGACCCAGTACTTC.